This passage covers 10 T cell receptor beta chains from one sample sequenced in a study of cytomegalovirus exposure and HLA in healthy donors. A multiplex PCR was run with 60 Vbeta primers and 13 Jbeta primers. This table comes from immunoSEQ multiplex PCR, and its TCRdb copy is limited to in-frame clones, with some not included. The sample has approximately 150,000 clones, around 85% seen once. Sequenced input: PBMCs. These receptor sequences come from a woman aged 25 to 39 in good health and CMV-seronegative.

The J gene is TRBJ2-3, the V gene TRBV27; 7 positions agree with TRBD2. There are 15 residues in the CDR3. J gave up 3 bases and V 3 bases, and 6 bases lay outside the gene matches. Germline assignment: CDR1 MNHEY and CDR2 SMNVEV (reference sequence). CDR3 coding DNA: TGTGCCAGCAGTTTCCGCGGGGGTGAAACAGATACGCAGTATTTT. This codes for CASSFRGGETDTQYF.

The CDR3 nucleotides are TGTGCCAGCAGCCAAGCCGCGGGCTTGGCGGTAGGTTTGCACGAGCAGTACTTC. As protein: CASSQAAGLAVGLHEQYF. The rearrangement uses TRBV4-2 and TRBJ2-7; possible D gene TRBD2, 5 bases. Trimming shortened V by 1 base and J by 5 bases, and 24 bases separated the two germline ends. The germline V gene encodes CDR1 LGHNA and CDR2 YNFKEQ. The CDR3 is 18 amino acids.

The chain combines TRBV29-1 with TRBJ2-1, with TRBD2 identical over 9 bases. The CDR3 consists of 17 residues. Germline CDR1 is SQVTM and CDR2 is ANQGSEA. The CDR3 protein is CTLSGVAGARSYNEQFF. The CDR3 nucleotides are TGCACCCTCTCCGGGGTAGCGGGAGCTAGGTCCTACAATGAGCAGTTCTTC.

This chain links TRBV7-2 with TRBJ2-2; 8 bases map to TRBD1. With 1 base clipped from V and 7 bases from J, the junction kept 5 bases outside the gene matches. The CDR3 totals 15 residues. Germline-derived CDR1 and CDR2 are SGHTA and FQGNSA. This CDR3 reads CASSLVGQGIGELFF. In DNA, the CDR3 is TGTGCCAGCAGCTTAGTCGGACAGGGAATCGGGGAGCTGTTTTTT.

The chain combines TRBV25-1 with TRBJ2-6; the match to TRBD1 covers 8 bases. V trimming: 10 bases; J trimming: 2 bases; junction bases outside the gene matches: 4. The CDR3 runs to 14 residues. Germline CDR1 reads MGHDK; CDR2 reads SYGVNS. The CDR3: CATLQGAGANVLTF. The CDR3 DNA follows: TGTGCCACCCTACAGGGGGCTGGGGCCAACGTCCTGACTTTC.

The V and J genes are TRBV10-3 and TRBJ1-5, with 9 positions matching TRBD1. CDR3 length: 13 amino acids. V lost 4 bases to trimming and J lost 8 bases; unmatched junction nucleotides: 3. The germline V gene has CDR1 ENHRY and CDR2 SYGVKD. The CDR3: CAISGDRAEPQHF. CDR3 DNA: TGTGCCATCAGTGGGGACAGGGCGGAGCCCCAGCATTTT.

The chain links TRBV9 to TRBJ1-6, with a weak D call TRBD1 (6 bases). Between the trimmed V and J ends, which lost 5 bases and 4 bases, there was a span of 16 bases. CDR3 size: 16 residues. Germline V CDR1 and CDR2: SGDLS, YYNGEE. This CDR3 is CASSQGPGHYNSPLHF. The CDR3 DNA follows: TGTGCCAGCAGTCAAGGGCCGGGACATTATAATTCACCCCTCCACTTT.

This sequence joins TRBV5-4 and TRBJ1-2; TRBD1 agrees at 9 bases. CDR1 and CDR2 (germline): SGHNT, YYREEE (reference sequence). The CDR3 has 13 residues. With V trimmed by 3 bases and J by 6 bases, 3 bases remained unmatched. The CDR3 here is CASSSWTGDGYTF. Here the CDR3 DNA reads TGTGCCAGCAGCTCATGGACAGGGGATGGCTACACCTTC.

As to this clone: The same CDR3 arises from other DNA sequences in this sample as well. The chain uses TRBV11-3 and TRBJ1-3; D is ambiguous. The CDR3 has 13 amino acids. The V gene lost 4 bases and the J gene lost 4 bases, with 8 bases spanning the gap. Germline assignment: CDR1 SGHNT and CDR2 YENEEA. CDR3 sequence (DNA): TGTGCCAGCAGCTCAGGAGGGGGAAACACCATATATTTT. It yields the protein CASSSGGGNTIYF.

The V gene is TRBV5-1, the J gene TRBJ2-2, with D tentatively TRBD2 (6 bases). The CDR3 totals 14 residues. V was cut by 3 bases and J by 6 bases, with 12 bases left in between. Germline lookup yields CDR1 SGHRS and CDR2 YFSETQ. The CDR3 DNA is TGCGCCAGCAGCTCGGGAGAATTCTCCGGGGAGCTGTTTTTT. This encodes CASSSGEFSGELFF.